Following are 9 T cell receptor beta chains from one sample sequenced in a study of T cell repertoires in cytomegalovirus infection. TCRdb processed the reads anew with MiXCR; each CDR3 protein has one entry. Here the sample spans some 110,000 distinct CDR3 sequences, about 9.4% being singletons. These receptors are not linked to any known antigen. Sequencing used PBMCs, sequenced either directly or after in vitro stimulation (not recorded which). These receptors were taken from a human donor in good health (CMV status not recorded). Some clones in this sample may be carry-over from other donors' samples.

The chain recombines TRBV20-1 with TRBJ1-1; D may be TRBD1 (6 bases). This CDR3 comprises 15 residues. Germline loops: CDR1 DFQATT, CDR2 SNEGSKA (reference sequence). Deletions cut 4 bases from V and 0 bases from J, with 15 bases between. The CDR3 DNA is TGCAGTGCTACAGGACAGTCTAATATGAACACTGAAGCTTTCTTT. This sequence encodes CSATGQSNMNTEAFF.

At least ten counts were recorded for this clonotype. The chain combines TRBV7-2 with TRBJ2-7, with a weak D call TRBD1 (5 bases). The germline CDR1 and CDR2 sequences are SGHTA and FQGNSA. With 8 bases removed from V and 0 bases from J, the gap between germline ends came to 11 bases. The CDR3 has 13 residues. In nucleotides, the CDR3 is TGTGCCAGCTCTAAGACAGTCTCCTACGAGCAGTACTTC. Translating it yields CASSKTVSYEQYF. Drawing the rest from reference TRBV7-2 and TRBJ2-7, the complete variable domain is GAGVSQSPSNKVTEKGKDVELRCDPISGHTALYWYRQSLGQGLEFLIYFQGNSAPDKSGLPSDRFSAERTGGSVSTLTIQRTQQEDSAVYLCASSKTVSYEQYFGPGTRLTVT.

The rearrangement links TRBV6-2 or TRBV6-3 to TRBJ2-7; 10 bases line up with TRBD2. Losses at the gene ends were 6 bases for V and 2 bases for J; bases not matched to a gene: 10. The CDR3 has 16 amino acids. Germline values: CDR1 MNHEY, CDR2 SVGEGT. DNA of the CDR3: TGTGCCAGCAGACCCGGTGGGACTAGCGCGACCTACGAGCAGTACTTC. Translation gives CASRPGGTSATYEQYF.

This clonotype was counted ten times or more. The V gene is TRBV4-3, the J gene TRBJ1-1; tentatively, D is TRBD1 (5 bases). The CDR3 consists of 13 residues. With 2 bases removed from V and 3 bases from J, the gap between germline ends came to 7 bases. From germline, CDR1 is LGHNA and CDR2 YSLEER. The CDR3 is CASSQQGYTEAFF. The CDR3 DNA reads TGCGCCAGCAGCCAACAGGGTTACACTGAAGCTTTCTTT.

There are many counts of this clonotype. The rearrangement joins TRBV6-1 to TRBJ2-7; 11 bases match TRBD1. This CDR3 has 15 amino acids. Losses at the gene ends were 0 bases for V and 3 bases for J; bases not matched to a gene: 1. The germline CDR1 and CDR2 sequences are MNHNS and SASEGT. The CDR3 DNA reads TGTGCCAGCAGTGAAGCCGGGACAGGGGGCTACGAGCAGTACTTC. It is translated as CASSEAGTGGYEQYF.

In this sample, this clonotype turned up many times. The V call is TRBV11-2, the J call TRBJ2-3, with D unresolved. Between the trimmed V and J ends, which lost 1 base and 6 bases, there was a span of 8 bases. The CDR3 sequence is 13 residues long. In germline, CDR1 is SGHAT, CDR2 FQNNGV. In DNA form, the CDR3 reads TGTGCCAGCAGCTTAGTCCTCGACGATACGCAGTATTTT. It is translated as CASSLVLDDTQYF.

This clonotype was detected many times. The chain has TRBV7-2 and TRBJ1-5, with 11 bases fitting TRBD1. CDR3 length: 15 amino acids. In germline, CDR1 is SGHTA, CDR2 FQGNSA. The trim removed 7 bases at V and 6 bases at J, leaving 8 bases unmatched. CDR3 loop: CASTRTGGATQPQHF. For the CDR3, the DNA is TGTGCCAGCACTCGGACAGGGGGCGCGACTCAGCCCCAGCATTTT.

The chain is built from TRBV7-8 and TRBJ2-1, with TRBD2 identical over 14 bases. The CDR3 extends over 17 amino acids. The germline CDR1 and CDR2 sequences are SGHVS and FQNEAQ. V lost 5 bases, J lost 6 bases, and 9 bases stayed unmatched. The CDR3 coding sequence is TGTGCCAGCAGCACAGGGACTAGCGGGAGTAAGGGCAATGAGCAGTTCTTC. Translated, it gives CASSTGTSGSKGNEQFF.

This clonotype was detected many times. This chain's CDR3 is CASSYQGSNTEAFF. In nucleotides, the CDR3 is TGTGCCAGCAGTTATCAGGGGTCGAACACTGAAGCTTTCTTT. This chain connects TRBV6-6 to TRBJ1-1, with D maybe TRBD1 (6 bases). This CDR3 has 14 residues. Germline CDR1 MNHNY, CDR2 SVGAGI (reference sequence). Deletions cut 3 bases from V and 1 base from J, with 9 bases between.